The 19 T cell receptor beta chains below all came from one sample that was sequenced in a study of T cell responses to AZD1222 COVID-19 vaccine. Clones were read by immunoSEQ multiplex PCR, and TCRdb kept only the in-frame ones, dropping some. Here the sample spans over 130,000 clones, 70% to 90% being singletons. This specimen consisted of peripheral blood, obtained on day 0 of AZD1222 vaccination. These receptors were obtained from an adult in good health.

This chain connects TRBV6-5 to TRBJ1-2; 9 bases are shared with TRBD1. The trim removed 6 bases at V and 1 base at J, leaving 6 bases unmatched. Germline lookup yields CDR1 MNHEY and CDR2 SVGAGI. The CDR3 extends over 15 amino acids. CDR3 sequence: CASREDRGDNYGYTF. DNA for the CDR3: TGTGCCAGCAGAGAGGACAGGGGCGATAACTATGGCTACACCTTC.

The V call is TRBV19, the J call TRBJ2-4, with TRBD2 as a possible D gene (6 bases). The CDR3 has 16 residues. The germline V gene encodes CDR1 LNHDA and CDR2 SQIVND (reference sequence). Trimming shortened V by 6 bases and J by 0 bases, and 15 bases separated the two germline ends. In DNA form, the CDR3 reads TGTGCCAGTAGCTCCCGGACTACTATAGCCAAAAACATTCAGTACTTC. This gives the protein CASSSRTTIAKNIQYF.

The chain links TRBV15 to TRBJ2-5, with D unresolved. V lost 0 bases, J lost 4 bases, and 15 bases lay in between. Germline-derived CDR1 and CDR2 are LNHNV and YYDKDF (reference sequence). The CDR3 covers 16 residues. Here the CDR3 reads CATSRDTGSSRETQYF. The CDR3 DNA follows: TGTGCCACCAGCAGAGATACCGGGTCCAGTAGAGAGACCCAGTACTTC.

The table lists this clone with a few counts. The genes are TRBV7-2 and TRBJ2-7; D not certain. Germline-derived CDR1 and CDR2 are SGHTA and FQGNSA. The CDR3 spans 15 residues. The V end lost 4 bases, the J end lost 5 bases, and 18 bases lay between the germline ends. The CDR3 DNA reads TGTGCCAGCAGCTCCCCACCAAACCCCCCTGACGAGCAGTACTTC. Residues: CASSSPPNPPDEQYF.

The chain is built from TRBV19 and TRBJ1-1; 8 nucleotides align to TRBD1. V trimming: 4 bases; J trimming: 5 bases; junction bases outside the gene matches: 9. The CDR3 loop spans 15 amino acids. CDR1 LNHDA and CDR2 SQIVND come from the germline V gene (reference sequence). CDR3 sequence reads: CASSTNRGAGTEAFF. Here the CDR3 DNA reads TGTGCCAGTAGTACGAACAGGGGGGCAGGTACTGAAGCTTTCTTT.

The CDR3 is CASSTRQLPNYGYTF. The CDR3 nucleotides are TGTGCCAGCAGCACCCGCCAACTCCCCAACTATGGCTACACCTTC. The chain carries TRBV3-1 (or the pseudogene TRBV3-2) and TRBJ1-2; unclear D gene. V was pared by 5 bases and J by 2 bases, with 15 bases between. The CDR3 is 15 residues long. Germline CDR1 reads LGHDT; CDR2 reads YNNKEL (reference sequence).

The V and J genes are TRBV7-9 and TRBJ1-4, with TRBD1 matching over 9 bases. The CDR3 runs to 14 residues. Germline V CDR1 and CDR2: SEHNR, FQNEAQ (reference sequence). The V and J ends lost 5 bases and 7 bases, in that order; junction bases with no gene match: 5. This CDR3 is CASSRGQGTEKLFF. As DNA, the CDR3 is TGTGCCAGCAGCAGGGGACAGGGTACTGAAAAACTGTTTTTT.

This sequence joins TRBV13 and TRBJ1-1, with D possibly TRBD1 on 5 matching bases. Germline CDR1 is PRHDT and CDR2 is FYEKMQ (reference sequence). The CDR3 covers 19 residues. Between the trimmed V and J ends, which lost 1 base and 1 base, there was a span of 22 bases. CDR3: CASSLVRETGGPGNTEAFF. The DNA for the CDR3 is TGTGCCAGCAGCTTAGTACGCGAGACCGGGGGTCCTGGGAACACTGAAGCTTTCTTT.

The chain joins TRBV15 to TRBJ1-4, with D maybe TRBD1 (5 bases). CDR1 LNHNV and CDR2 YYDKDF come from the germline V gene (reference sequence). The length of the CDR3 is 14 residues. V shed 0 bases and J shed 7 bases, with 9 bases lying between them. Here the CDR3 reads CATSRDRRVEKLFF. The CDR3 nucleotides read TGTGCCACCAGCAGAGATCGCAGGGTTGAAAAACTGTTTTTT.

CDR3 residues: CASSLRGGSLYGYTF. CDR3 bases: TGCGCCAGCAGCTTACGTGGGGGATCCCTCTATGGCTACACCTTC. The rearrangement joins TRBV5-1 to TRBJ1-2, with D perhaps matching TRBD1 (5 bases). V lost 2 bases, J lost 4 bases, and 15 bases lay in between. Germline V CDR1 and CDR2: SGHRS, YFSETQ. This CDR3 contains 15 residues.

The chain links TRBV27 to TRBJ2-1; 8 bases are a match to TRBD2. Germline V gives CDR1 MNHEY, CDR2 SMNVEV (reference sequence). V was pared by 5 bases and J by 6 bases, with 9 bases of the junction left unmatched. The CDR3 extends over 15 amino acids. Here the CDR3 reads CASSLLWTSFNEQFF. The CDR3 DNA follows: TGTGCCAGCAGTCTACTCTGGACTAGCTTCAATGAGCAGTTCTTC.

The V call is TRBV18, the J call TRBJ1-5; perhaps TRBD1 as D (6 bases). V was pared by 2 bases and J by 9 bases, with 17 bases between. The V gene's germline CDR1 is KGHSH and CDR2 LQKENI. The CDR3 has 15 residues. CDR3 sequence: CASSPSSGAGRPQHF. The CDR3 DNA follows: TGTGCCAGCTCACCATCGTCAGGGGCCGGACGGCCCCAGCATTTT.

The CDR3, as DNA: TGTGCCACCAGCAGAAGGCCACCCGACGGTGCAACTAATGAAAAACTGTTTTTT. Amino acid sequence: CATSRRPPDGATNEKLFF. The V and J genes are TRBV15 and TRBJ1-4, with D uncertain. This CDR3 region has 18 residues. CDR1 LNHNV and CDR2 YYDKDF come from the germline V gene (reference sequence). V was clipped by 2 bases and J by 0 bases, with 16 bases between them.

V gene TRBV27 combines with J gene TRBJ2-1, with 8 nucleotides matching TRBD2. V gave up 5 bases and J gave up 5 bases; unmatched junction bases: 8. Germline assignment: CDR1 MNHEY and CDR2 SMNVEV (reference sequence). The CDR3 has 15 amino acids. CDR3 in DNA: TGTGCCAGCAGTCTCGTGCGGGAGGTTAACAATGAGCAGTTCTTC. Protein product: CASSLVREVNNEQFF.

The chain employs TRBV13 and TRBJ1-1; tentatively, D is TRBD1 (6 bases). V lost 3 bases to trimming and J lost 4 bases, with 6 bases between them. There are 12 residues in the CDR3. From germline, CDR1 is PRHDT and CDR2 FYEKMQ (reference sequence). CDR3 in amino acids: CASSFRGTEAFF. DNA of the CDR3: TGTGCCAGCAGCTTCAGGGGCACTGAAGCTTTCTTT.

This sequence joins TRBV4-2 and TRBJ1-1, with D possibly being TRBD1 (5 bases). V was clipped by 1 base and J by 4 bases, with 16 bases between them. There are 16 residues in the CDR3. The germline V gene has CDR1 LGHNA and CDR2 YNFKEQ. CDR3 in DNA: TGTGCCAGCAGCCAAGCAGACCAGGAGGGGTCCACTGAAGCTTTCTTT. It translates to CASSQADQEGSTEAFF.

The chain links TRBV4-1 to TRBJ2-5, with a tentative D call TRBD1 (5 bases). The CDR3 sequence is 15 residues long. Germline CDR1 and CDR2: MGHRA and YSYEKL. V was pared by 1 base and J by 4 bases, with 13 bases between. The CDR3 loop reads CASSQVGVDRETQYF. The CDR3 DNA follows: TGCGCCAGCAGCCAAGTAGGGGTTGATAGAGAGACCCAGTACTTC.

The V call is TRBV28, the J call TRBJ2-7; TRBD2 matches 13 bases. This CDR3 has 12 residues. In germline, CDR1 is MDHEN, CDR2 SYDVKM. V lost 8 bases to trimming and J lost 7 bases; unmatched junction nucleotides: 2. The DNA of the CDR3 is TGTGCCAGCCGGACTAGCGGGAGTGAGCAGTACTTC. As protein: CASRTSGSEQYF. The variable domain in full, with the rest retrieved from reference TRBV28 and TRBJ2-7, is DVKVTQSSRYLVKRTGEKVFLECVQDMDHENMFWYRQDPGLGLRLIYFSYDVKMKEKGDIPEGYSVSREKKERFSLILESASTNQTSMYLCASRTSGSEQYFGPGTRLTVT.

The V call is TRBV5-1, the J call TRBJ2-1; 9 bases are shared with TRBD2. CDR3 size: 15 residues. CDR1 and CDR2 from the germline V gene are SGHRS and YFSETQ. The V segment lost 4 bases and the J segment 5 bases; nucleotides outside the gene matches: 7. The CDR3 DNA reads TGCGCCAGCAGCGGGAGTAGCGGGAGAAACAATGAGCAGTTCTTC. This gives the protein CASSGSSGRNNEQFF. The full variable domain, with the rest looked up from reference TRBV5-1 and TRBJ2-1, is KAGVTQTPRYLIKTRGQQVTLSCSPISGHRSVSWYQQTPGQGLQFLFEYFSETQRNKGNFPGRFSGRQFSNSRSEMNVSTLELGDSALYLCASSGSSGRNNEQFFGPGTRLTVL.